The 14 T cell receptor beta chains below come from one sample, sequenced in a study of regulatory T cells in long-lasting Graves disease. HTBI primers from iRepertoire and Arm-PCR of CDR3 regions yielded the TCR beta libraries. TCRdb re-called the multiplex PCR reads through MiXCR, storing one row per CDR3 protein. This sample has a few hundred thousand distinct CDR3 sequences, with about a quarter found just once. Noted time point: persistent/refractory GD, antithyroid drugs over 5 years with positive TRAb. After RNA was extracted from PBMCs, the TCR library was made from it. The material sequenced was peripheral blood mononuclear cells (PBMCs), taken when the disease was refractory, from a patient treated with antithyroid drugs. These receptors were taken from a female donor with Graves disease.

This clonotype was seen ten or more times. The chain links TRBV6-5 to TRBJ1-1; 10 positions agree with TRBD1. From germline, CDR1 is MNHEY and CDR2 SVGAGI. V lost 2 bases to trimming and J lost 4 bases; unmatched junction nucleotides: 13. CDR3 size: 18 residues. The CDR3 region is CASSYGPRTGGWGTEAFF. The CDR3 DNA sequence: TGTGCCAGCAGTTACGGCCCCAGGACAGGGGGTTGGGGCACTGAAGCTTTCTTT.

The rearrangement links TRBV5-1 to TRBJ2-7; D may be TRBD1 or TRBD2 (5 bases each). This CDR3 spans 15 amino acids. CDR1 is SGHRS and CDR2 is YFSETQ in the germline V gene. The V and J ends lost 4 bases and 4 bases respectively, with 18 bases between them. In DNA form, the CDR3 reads TGCGCCAGCAGCCCTGGAGAGGGGATTAGGTACGAGCAGTACTTC. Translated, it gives CASSPGEGIRYEQYF.

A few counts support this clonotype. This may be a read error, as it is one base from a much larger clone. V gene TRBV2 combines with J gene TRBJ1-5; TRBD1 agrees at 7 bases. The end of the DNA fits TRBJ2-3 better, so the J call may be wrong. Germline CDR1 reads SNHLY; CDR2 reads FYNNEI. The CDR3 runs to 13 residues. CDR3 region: CASHTTGNQPQYF. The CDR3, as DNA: TGTGCCAGCCATACGACAGGGAACCAGCCCCAGTATTTT.

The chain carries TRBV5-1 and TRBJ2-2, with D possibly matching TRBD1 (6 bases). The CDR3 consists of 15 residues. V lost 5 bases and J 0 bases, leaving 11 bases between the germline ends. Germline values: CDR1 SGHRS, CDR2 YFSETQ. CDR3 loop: CASRMDSPNTGELFF. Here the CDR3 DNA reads TGCGCCAGCAGAATGGACAGCCCGAACACCGGGGAGCTGTTTTTT.

The chain's CDR3 is CSARGGEIGNQPQHF. The CDR3 bases are TGCAGTGCTAGAGGAGGGGAAATTGGCAATCAGCCCCAGCATTTT. This chain links TRBV20-1 with TRBJ1-5; tentative D call: TRBD1 (5 bases). The CDR3 extends over 15 amino acids. Trimming removed 1 base from V and 2 bases from J, with 12 bases in between. CDR1 is DFQATT, CDR2 SNEGSKA, per germline (reference sequence).

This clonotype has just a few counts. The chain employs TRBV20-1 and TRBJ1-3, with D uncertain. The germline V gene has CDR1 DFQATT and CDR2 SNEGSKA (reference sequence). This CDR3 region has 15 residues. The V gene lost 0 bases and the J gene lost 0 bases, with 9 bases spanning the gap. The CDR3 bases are TGCAGTGCTAGAGAACGGCTGAACTCTGGAAACACCATATATTTT. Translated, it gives CSARERLNSGNTIYF.

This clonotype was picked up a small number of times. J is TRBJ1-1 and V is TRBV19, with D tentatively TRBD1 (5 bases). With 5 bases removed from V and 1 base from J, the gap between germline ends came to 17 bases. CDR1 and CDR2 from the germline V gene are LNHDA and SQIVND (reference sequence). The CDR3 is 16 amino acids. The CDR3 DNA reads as TGTGCCAGTAGTCCCTCCTTCCGGGACGGGAACACTGAAGCTTTCTTT. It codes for CASSPSFRDGNTEAFF.

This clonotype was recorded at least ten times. The CDR3 reads CASSYTGLAGGYEQYF. CDR3 bases: TGTGCCAGCAGTTACACCGGACTAGCGGGAGGCTACGAGCAGTACTTC. This chain uses TRBV6-9 with TRBJ2-7, with 14 bases lining up with TRBD2. V was clipped by 3 bases and J by 3 bases; unmatched bases: 4. CDR3 length equals 16 residues. CDR1 is MNHGY, CDR2 SVAAGI, per germline.

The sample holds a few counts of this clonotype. The CDR3 nucleotides read TGTGCCAGCAGCTTTGGACAGGGCGCCGGAGAGACCCAGTACTTC. Translating gives CASSFGQGAGETQYF. V usage is TRBV7-9 and J usage is TRBJ2-5; 8 nucleotides agree with TRBD1. After removal of 3 bases from V and 4 bases from J, the junction contained 7 bases not matched to a gene. The length of the CDR3 is 15 residues. CDR1 and CDR2 (germline): SEHNR, FQNEAQ (reference sequence).

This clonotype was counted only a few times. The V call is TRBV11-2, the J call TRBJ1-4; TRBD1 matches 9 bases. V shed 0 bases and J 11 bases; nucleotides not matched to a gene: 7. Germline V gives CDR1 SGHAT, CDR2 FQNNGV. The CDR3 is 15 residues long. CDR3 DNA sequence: TGTGCCAGCAGCTTAGAGTCGACAGGGGGAGGGAAACTGTTTTTT. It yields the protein CASSLESTGGGKLFF.

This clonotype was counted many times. The CDR3 loop is CASSHLGQTYMNTEAFF. CDR3 nucleotides: TGTGCCAGCAGTCACCTAGGACAGACCTACATGAACACTGAAGCTTTCTTT. This sequence joins TRBV2 and TRBJ1-1; tentatively, D is TRBD1 (6 bases). CDR1 is SNHLY and CDR2 is FYNNEI in the germline V gene. Deletions cut 5 bases from V and 0 bases from J, with 19 bases between. The CDR3 has 17 amino acids.

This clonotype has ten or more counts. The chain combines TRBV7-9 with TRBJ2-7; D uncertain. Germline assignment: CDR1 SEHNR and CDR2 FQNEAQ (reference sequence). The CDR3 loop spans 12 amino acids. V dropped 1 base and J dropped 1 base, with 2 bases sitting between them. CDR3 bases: TGTGCCAGCAGCTTAGGGTCCTACGAGCAGTACTTC. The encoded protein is CASSLGSYEQYF.

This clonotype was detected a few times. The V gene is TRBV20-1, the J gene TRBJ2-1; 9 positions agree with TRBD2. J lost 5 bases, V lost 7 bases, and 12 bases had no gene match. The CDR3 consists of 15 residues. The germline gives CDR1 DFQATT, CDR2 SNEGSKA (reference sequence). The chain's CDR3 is CSVLGMLAGHNEQFF. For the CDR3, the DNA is TGCAGTGTATTGGGTATGCTAGCGGGACACAATGAGCAGTTCTTC.

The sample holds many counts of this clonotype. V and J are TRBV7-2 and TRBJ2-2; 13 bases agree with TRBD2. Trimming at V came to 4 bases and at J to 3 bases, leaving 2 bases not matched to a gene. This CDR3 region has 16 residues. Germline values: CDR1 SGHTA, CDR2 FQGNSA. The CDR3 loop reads CASSSGLAGHTGELFF. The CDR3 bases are TGTGCCAGCAGCTCGGGACTAGCGGGGCACACCGGGGAGCTGTTTTTT.